The 11 T cell receptor beta chains in this list originate from one sample, sequenced in a study of T cell responses to AZD1222 COVID-19 vaccine (dated by TCRdb to about 2021). Libraries were constructed by the immunoSEQ multiplex PCR assay. As stored in TCRdb, this immuneACCESS dataset retains in-frame rearrangements with V and J assigned. A fraction of the clones does not appear; measured against another copy, unresolved V genes explain less than half of the discrepancy, and the remainder lacks a known reason. Across this sample there are around 84,000 clones, with 75% to 90% seen only once. 8% to 13% of the sample is held by the ten biggest clonotypes. The sample's time point, from its label and the paper: about 28 days (+/-7) after the second vaccine dose. This specimen consisted of peripheral blood, obtained 28 days after the second AZD1222 dose. Receptors originate from an adult who received the AZD1222 COVID-19 vaccine.

The genes are TRBV6-1 and TRBJ2-1, with 7 bases aligning to TRBD1. V lost 3 bases and J lost 4; bases outside the gene matches: 12. CDR1 is MNHNS and CDR2 is SASEGT in the germline V gene. The CDR3 has 17 amino acids. The CDR3 DNA reads as TGTGCCAGCAGTGAGGCGAAACAGGGGAAGGTTTACAATGAGCAGTTCTTC. Translated: CASSEAKQGKVYNEQFF.

CDR3 coding DNA: TGCGCCAGCAGCCCCGTCTTGTCGGGGGCGGCTGAAGCTTTCTTT. The encoded protein is CASSPVLSGAAEAFF. The chain couples TRBV5-1 to TRBJ1-1; a weak D match, TRBD1 (6 bases). Germline loops: CDR1 SGHRS, CDR2 YFSETQ. V was trimmed by 4 bases and J by 6 bases, leaving 19 bases between them. There are 15 residues in the CDR3.

This rearrangement joins TRBV27 to TRBJ2-1; 8 bases line up with TRBD2. The germline V gene encodes CDR1 MNHEY and CDR2 SMNVEV (reference sequence). The CDR3 totals 16 residues. The V gene end was trimmed by 6 bases and the J gene end by 6 bases; junction bases not matched to a gene: 13. The CDR3 DNA reads as TGTGCCAGCAGCCCTACTACAGCGGGGGTGAGCAATGAGCAGTTCTTC. This encodes CASSPTTAGVSNEQFF.

This chain uses TRBV30 with TRBJ1-4; TRBD1 agrees at 7 bases. With 3 bases clipped from V and 6 bases from J, the junction kept 7 bases outside the gene matches. Germline V gives CDR1 GTSNPN, CDR2 SVGIG (reference sequence). This CDR3 contains 14 residues. The CDR3 bases are TGTGCCTGGAGATTGAGGGGGCGCGATGAAAAACTGTTTTTT. As protein: CAWRLRGRDEKLFF.

The rearrangement links TRBV2 to TRBJ2-3; 11 nucleotides line up with TRBD2. CDR3 length: 15 residues. Germline-derived CDR1 and CDR2 are SNHLY and FYNNEI. The trim removed 6 bases at V and 2 bases at J, leaving 4 bases unmatched. CDR3 loop: CASRRLAGTTDTQYF. The CDR3 DNA follows: TGTGCCAGCAGGAGACTAGCGGGGACCACAGATACGCAGTATTTT.

This chain links TRBV10-3 with TRBJ1-4, with TRBD1 matching 11 bases. The CDR3 is 19 amino acids. Germline values: CDR1 ENHRY, CDR2 SYGVKD. J lost 1 base, V lost 6 bases, and 13 bases had no gene match. Here the CDR3 reads CAISAIPGQGDLTNEKLFF. CDR3 coding DNA: TGTGCCATCAGCGCCATACCGGGACAGGGGGACCTAACTAATGAAAAACTGTTTTTT.

The chain has TRBV2 and TRBJ2-7; TRBD1 is a possible D gene (5 bases). This CDR3 has 12 residues. Germline V gives CDR1 SNHLY, CDR2 FYNNEI. V gave up 6 bases and J gave up 3 bases, with 9 bases separating them. CDR3 sequence: CASSRQNYEQYF. The CDR3 DNA follows: TGTGCCAGCAGCAGACAGAACTACGAGCAGTACTTC.

The chain employs TRBV28 and TRBJ1-2, with D possibly being TRBD1 (6 bases). Germline-derived CDR1 and CDR2 are MDHEN and SYDVKM. This CDR3 spans 13 amino acids. Trimming stripped 3 bases from V and 4 bases from J, with 9 bases between. The CDR3 nucleotides read TGTGCCAGCAGTTTCCCACAGGGCTATGGCTACACCTTC. This codes for CASSFPQGYGYTF.

This chain connects TRBV24-1 to TRBJ1-2; the D is unclear. Germline V gene sequence: CDR1 KGHDR, CDR2 SFDVKD. This CDR3 is built from 13 residues. V lost 3 bases to trimming and J lost 9 bases, with 13 bases between them. CDR3 sequence (DNA): TGTGCCACCAGTGATCCTCCGTCGCGTAGCTACACCTTC. This codes for CATSDPPSRSYTF.

CDR3 amino acids: CASSAPLGTGLGEQYF. CDR3 bases: TGCGCCAGCAGTGCCCCCCTCGGGACAGGGCTTGGGGAGCAGTACTTC. J is TRBJ2-7 and V is TRBV10-2, with 9 bases identical to TRBD1. Germline CDR1 is WSHSY and CDR2 is SAAADI. Germline trimming cut 4 bases from V and 7 bases from J; bases unmatched to any gene: 14. This CDR3 spans 16 amino acids.

This chain joins TRBV21-1 and TRBJ1-3; the table's D call, TRBD1, has no DNA check behind it. TRBV21-1 is listed as a pseudogene. This CDR3 contains 16 residues. The CDR3 here is CASSKARKGTGNTIYF. The CDR3 DNA reads TGTGCCAGCAGCAAAGCTCGGAAGGGGACTGGAAACACCATATATTTT.